Included here is one T cell receptor (beta chain) sequence, with context. The data originate from a study of cytomegalovirus exposure and HLA in healthy donors. Study-wide background: The roughly 670 first-cohort repertoires shared a platform with the approximately 120 validation repertoires, as reported in a later analysis.

This CDR3 contains 16 residues. CDR1 is MGHRA, CDR2 YSYEKL, per germline. V lost 0 bases to trimming and J lost 6 bases, with 14 bases between them. Sequencing was performed with immunoSEQ multiplex PCR; in TCRdb, only in-frame clones are kept and a portion is missing. The sample has some 84,000 clones; around 90% are singletons. Material: PBMCs. The rearrangement joins TRBV4-1 to TRBJ2-2, with a weak D call TRBD1 (6 bases). This clonotype was sampled from a man younger than 45 in good health and CMV-seronegative. CDR3 bases: TGCGCCAGCAGCCAAGAGTTCGGGACACTGGCCGGGGAGCTGTTTTTT. This codes for CASSQEFGTLAGELFF.